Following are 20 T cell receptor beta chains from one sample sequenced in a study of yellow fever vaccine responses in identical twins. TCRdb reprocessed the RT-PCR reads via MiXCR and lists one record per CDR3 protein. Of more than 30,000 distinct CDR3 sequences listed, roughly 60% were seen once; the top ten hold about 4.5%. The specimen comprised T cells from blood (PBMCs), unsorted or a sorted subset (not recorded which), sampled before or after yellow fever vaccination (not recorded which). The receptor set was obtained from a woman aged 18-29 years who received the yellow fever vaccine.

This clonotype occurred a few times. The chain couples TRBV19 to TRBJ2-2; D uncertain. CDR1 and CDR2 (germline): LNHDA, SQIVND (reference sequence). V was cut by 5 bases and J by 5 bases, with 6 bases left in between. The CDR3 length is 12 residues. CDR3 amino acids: CASSGRTGELFF. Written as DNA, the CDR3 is TGTGCCAGTAGTGGGCGTACCGGGGAGCTGTTTTTT.

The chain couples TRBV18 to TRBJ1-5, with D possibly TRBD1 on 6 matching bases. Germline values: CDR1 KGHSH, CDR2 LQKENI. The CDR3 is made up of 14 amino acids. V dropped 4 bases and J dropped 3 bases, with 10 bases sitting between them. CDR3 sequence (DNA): TGTGCCAGCTCACACCGGGACAACAATCAGCCCCAGCATTTT. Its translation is CASSHRDNNQPQHF.

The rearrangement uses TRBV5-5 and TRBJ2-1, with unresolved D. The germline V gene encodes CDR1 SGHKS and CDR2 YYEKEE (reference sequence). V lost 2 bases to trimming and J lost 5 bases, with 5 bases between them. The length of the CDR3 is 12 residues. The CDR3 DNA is TGTGCCAGCAGCTTATGGGACAATGAGCAGTTCTTC. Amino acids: CASSLWDNEQFF.

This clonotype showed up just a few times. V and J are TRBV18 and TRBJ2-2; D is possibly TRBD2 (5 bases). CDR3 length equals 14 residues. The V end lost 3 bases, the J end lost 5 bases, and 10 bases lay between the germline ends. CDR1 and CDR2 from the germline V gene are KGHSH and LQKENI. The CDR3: CASSPWTETGELFF. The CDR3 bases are TGTGCCAGCTCACCTTGGACTGAGACCGGGGAGCTGTTTTTT.

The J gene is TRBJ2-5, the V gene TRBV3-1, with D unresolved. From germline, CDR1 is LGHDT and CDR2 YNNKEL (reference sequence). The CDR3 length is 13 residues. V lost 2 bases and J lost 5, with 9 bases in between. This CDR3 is CASSQWRDETQYF. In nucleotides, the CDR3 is TGTGCCAGCAGCCAATGGCGCGACGAGACCCAGTACTTC.

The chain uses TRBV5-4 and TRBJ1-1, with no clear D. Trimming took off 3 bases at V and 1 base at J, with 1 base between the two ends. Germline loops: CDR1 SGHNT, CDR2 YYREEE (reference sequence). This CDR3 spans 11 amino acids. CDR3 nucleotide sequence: TGTGCCAGCAGCTCGAACACTGAAGCTTTCTTT. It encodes CASSSNTEAFF.

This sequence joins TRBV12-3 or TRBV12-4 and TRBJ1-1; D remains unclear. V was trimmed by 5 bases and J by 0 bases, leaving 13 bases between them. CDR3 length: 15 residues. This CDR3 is CASSALNPVNTEAFF. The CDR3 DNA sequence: TGTGCCAGCAGTGCGTTAAACCCCGTGAACACTGAAGCTTTCTTT.

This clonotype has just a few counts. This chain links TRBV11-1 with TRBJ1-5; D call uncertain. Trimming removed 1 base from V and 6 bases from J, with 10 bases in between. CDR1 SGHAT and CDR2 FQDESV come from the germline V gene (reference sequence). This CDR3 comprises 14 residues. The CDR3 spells CASSLGPVGQPQHF. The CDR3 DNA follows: TGTGCCAGCAGCTTAGGTCCGGTGGGTCAGCCCCAGCATTTT.

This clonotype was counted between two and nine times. CDR3 bases: TGTGCCAGCAGCCAGAGCAGACAGGGATTCTGGGGCAATCAGCCCCAGCATTTT. Protein product: CASSQSRQGFWGNQPQHF. The chain is built from TRBV7-9 and TRBJ1-5; 7 bases match TRBD1. Germline assignment: CDR1 SEHNR and CDR2 FQNEAQ (reference sequence). This CDR3 comprises 18 residues. V shed 5 bases and J 2 bases; nucleotides not matched to a gene: 15.

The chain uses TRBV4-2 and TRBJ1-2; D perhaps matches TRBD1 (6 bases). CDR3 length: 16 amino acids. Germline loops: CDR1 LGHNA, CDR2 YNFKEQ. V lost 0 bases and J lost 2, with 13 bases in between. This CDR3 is CASSQDDGQNNYGYTF. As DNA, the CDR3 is TGTGCCAGCAGCCAAGATGACGGACAGAACAACTATGGCTACACCTTC.

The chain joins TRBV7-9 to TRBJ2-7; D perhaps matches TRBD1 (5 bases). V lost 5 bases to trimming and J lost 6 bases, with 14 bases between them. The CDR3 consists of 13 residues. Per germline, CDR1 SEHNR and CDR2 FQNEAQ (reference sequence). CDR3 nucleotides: TGTGCCAGCAGCATAAGGGGTTTTAGCGAGCAGTACGTC. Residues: CASSIRGFSEQYV.

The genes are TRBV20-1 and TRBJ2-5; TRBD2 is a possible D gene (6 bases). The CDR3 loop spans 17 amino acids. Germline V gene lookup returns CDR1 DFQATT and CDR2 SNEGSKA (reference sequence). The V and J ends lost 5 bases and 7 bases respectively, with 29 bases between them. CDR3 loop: CSAGHPGETARGRTQYF. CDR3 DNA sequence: TGCAGTGCTGGCCACCCGGGGGAGACAGCGCGCGGTAGGACCCAGTACTTC.

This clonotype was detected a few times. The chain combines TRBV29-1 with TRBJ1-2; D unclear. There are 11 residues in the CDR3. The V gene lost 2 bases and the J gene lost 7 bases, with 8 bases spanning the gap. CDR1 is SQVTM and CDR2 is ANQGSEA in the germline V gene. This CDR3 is CSVEFGPGYTF. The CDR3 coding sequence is TGCAGCGTTGAATTTGGGCCTGGCTACACCTTC.

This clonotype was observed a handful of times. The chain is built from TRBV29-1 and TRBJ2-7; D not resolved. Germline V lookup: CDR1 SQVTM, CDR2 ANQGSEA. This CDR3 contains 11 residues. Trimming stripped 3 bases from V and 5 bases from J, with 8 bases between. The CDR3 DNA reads TGCAGCGTTGAGGTTATTGACGAGCAGTACTTC. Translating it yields CSVEVIDEQYF.

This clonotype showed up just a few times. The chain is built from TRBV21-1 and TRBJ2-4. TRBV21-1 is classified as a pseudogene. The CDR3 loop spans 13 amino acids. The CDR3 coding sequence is TGTGCCAGTGTTCAGCTAGCCAAAAACATTCAGTACTTC. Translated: CASVQLAKNIQYF.

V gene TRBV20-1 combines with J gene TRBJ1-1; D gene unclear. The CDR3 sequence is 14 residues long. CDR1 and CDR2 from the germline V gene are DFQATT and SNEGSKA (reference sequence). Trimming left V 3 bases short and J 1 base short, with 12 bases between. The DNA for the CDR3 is TGCAGTGCTAGGAACAACCCTGGGAACACTGAAGCTTTCTTT. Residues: CSARNNPGNTEAFF.

CDR3 amino acids: CSVLRPAGEITDTQYF. The CDR3 region has the DNA TGCAGCGTCCTCAGACCAGCGGGGGAGATCACAGATACGCAGTATTTT. The V and J genes are TRBV29-1 and TRBJ2-3; TRBD2 agrees at 8 bases. Unmatched junction bases numbered 13, after V lost 6 bases and J lost 2 bases. Per the germline V gene, CDR1 is SQVTM and CDR2 is ANQGSEA. This CDR3 spans 16 amino acids.

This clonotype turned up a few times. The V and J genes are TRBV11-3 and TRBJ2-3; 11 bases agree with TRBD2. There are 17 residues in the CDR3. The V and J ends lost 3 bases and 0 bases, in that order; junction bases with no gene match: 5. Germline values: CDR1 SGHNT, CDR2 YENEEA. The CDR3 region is CASSFRGLAASTDTQYF. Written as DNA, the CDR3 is TGTGCCAGCAGCTTTCGGGGACTAGCGGCTAGCACAGATACGCAGTATTTT.

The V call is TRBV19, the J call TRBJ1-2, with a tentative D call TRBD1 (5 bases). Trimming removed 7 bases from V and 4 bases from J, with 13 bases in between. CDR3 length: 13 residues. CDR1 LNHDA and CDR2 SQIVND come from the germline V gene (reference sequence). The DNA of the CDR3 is TGTGCCAGTAAATCGGGGGGGGTCTATGGCTACACCTTC. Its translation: CASKSGGVYGYTF.

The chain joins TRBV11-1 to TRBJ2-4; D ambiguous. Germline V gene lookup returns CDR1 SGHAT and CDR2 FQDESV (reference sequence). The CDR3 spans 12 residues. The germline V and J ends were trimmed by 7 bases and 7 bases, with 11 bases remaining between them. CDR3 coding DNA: TGTGCCAGCACCAACTCGGCGAACATTCAGTACTTC. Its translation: CASTNSANIQYF.